This T cell receptor (beta chain) derives from a study of cytomegalovirus exposure and HLA in healthy donors. At the level of the study: An analysis done earlier identified some 120 million unique TCR beta sequences from about 179 million T cells.

With 60 Vbeta and 13 Jbeta primers, the PCR was carried out. Libraries were prepared by immunoSEQ multiplex PCR; TCRdb keeps only in-frame clonotypes and omits some of them. The profile shows fewer than 200,000 clones, roughly four fifths of them singletons. General study findings and limits: Researchers reportedly found TCR beta sequences accurately predicted most subjects' HLA-A and HLA-B alleles. Donor immune exposure was known only as CMV serostatus.

Between the trimmed V and J ends, which lost 6 bases and 3 bases, there was a span of 14 bases. The CDR3 spans 14 residues. Germline CDR1 and CDR2: MNHNS and SASEGT. With regard to this clone: The antigen is undetermined.

This clonotype was obtained from a woman between 18 and 29 years old in good health and CMV-seronegative. V and J are TRBV6-1 and TRBJ1-2, with D possibly matching TRBD1 (5 bases). Source material: PBMCs. The CDR3 sequence: CASRYWAGHYGYTF. CDR3 nucleotides: TGTGCCAGCAGGTACTGGGCAGGGCACTATGGCTACACCTTC.